This TCR beta chain was sequenced in a study of blood T cell repertoires in COVID-19. V was shortened by 7 bases and J by 0 bases, with 15 bases between the two germline ends. The CDR3 length is 16 residues. Germline V lookup: CDR1 SNHLY, CDR2 FYNNEI. This clone was counted only a few times. The table came from immunoSEQ multiplex PCR; TCRdb's copy has only in-frame clones and leaves some out. Here the sample spans around 250,000 clones, approximately 90% being singletons. The chain combines TRBV2 with TRBJ1-4; possible D gene TRBD1, 6 bases. The clonotype was recovered from a man aged 50 to 60 who had been exposed to COVID-19. The sample was PBMCs or T cells enriched from blood (not recorded which). CDR3 sequence reads: CASTRGHPATNEKLFF. Here the CDR3 DNA reads TGTGCCAGCACGAGGGGACACCCTGCAACTAATGAAAAACTGTTTTTT.